These 21 T cell receptor beta chains were all obtained from the same sample, sequenced in a study of beta chain features in type 1 diabetes. Expressed TCRB transcripts were sequenced because the entire RNA isolate underwent reverse transcription. Libraries were prepared by immunoSEQ multiplex PCR; TCRdb keeps only in-frame clonotypes and omits some of them. The sample holds 150,000 to 160,000 clones, over 8.5% seen once. The sample taken for sequencing was central memory CD4+ T cells from blood. The receptor set was obtained from a man aged 18 to 35 in good health.

The chain couples TRBV7-9 to TRBJ2-7; TRBD1 agrees at 7 bases. With 5 bases clipped from V and 6 bases from J, the junction kept 10 bases outside the gene matches. Germline values: CDR1 SEHNR, CDR2 FQNEAQ (reference sequence). This CDR3 spans 14 amino acids. The CDR3 region has the DNA TGTGCCAGCAGCCCGGACAGGCCGGGGAGCGAGCAGTACTTC. It codes for CASSPDRPGSEQYF.

This clone was found a few times. CDR3 region: CASVRDSLYGYTF. CDR3 DNA sequence: TGTGCCAGCGTCCGGGACAGCCTCTATGGCTACACCTTC. The chain links TRBV2 to TRBJ1-2; 7 bases are a match to TRBD1. CDR1 SNHLY and CDR2 FYNNEI come from the germline V gene. Trimming at V came to 8 bases and at J to 4 bases, leaving 7 bases not matched to a gene. The CDR3 sequence is 13 residues long.

The chain carries TRBV28 and TRBJ2-5, with TRBD1 identical over 9 bases. From germline, CDR1 is MDHEN and CDR2 SYDVKM. The CDR3 contains 15 residues. V trimming: 5 bases; J trimming: 0 bases; junction bases outside the gene matches: 4. In nucleotides, the CDR3 is TGTGCCAGCAGTCCCAACAGGGGGCACCAAGAGACCCAGTACTTC. Translated, it gives CASSPNRGHQETQYF. Using reference TRBV28 and TRBJ2-5 for the parts outside the CDR3, the full variable domain is DVKVTQSSRYLVKRTGEKVFLECVQDMDHENMFWYRQDPGLGLRLIYFSYDVKMKEKGDIPEGYSVSREKKERFSLILESASTNQTSMYLCASSPNRGHQETQYFGPGTRLLVL.

The CDR3 region has the DNA TGTGCCAGCAGCTCCTCACAGGGGGCCTTCTACGAGCAGTACTTC. Translating gives CASSSSQGAFYEQYF. This rearrangement joins TRBV13 to TRBJ2-7; the match to TRBD1 covers 9 bases. This CDR3 is 15 amino acids long. From germline, CDR1 is PRHDT and CDR2 FYEKMQ (reference sequence). The V and J ends lost 4 bases and 3 bases, in that order; junction bases with no gene match: 7.

The V and J genes are TRBV9 and TRBJ2-1; D is uncertain. The CDR3 is 12 residues long. The V end was cut by 0 bases, the J end by 7 bases, with 5 bases between. Germline CDR1 reads SGDLS; CDR2 reads YYNGEE. CDR3 amino acids: CASSVEVNEQFF. The CDR3 bases are TGTGCCAGCAGCGTAGAGGTAAATGAGCAGTTCTTC.

The table lists this clone with many counts. The chain has TRBV7-8 and TRBJ2-6; 8 positions agree with TRBD1. Trimming at V came to 5 bases and at J to 6 bases, leaving 12 bases not matched to a gene. Germline-derived CDR1 and CDR2 are SGHVS and FQNEAQ. CDR3 length: 17 amino acids. The CDR3 DNA follows: TGTGCCAGCAGCCGCCCCGGCAGGGGGCCTGAGGCCAACGTCCTGACTTTC. Protein product: CASSRPGRGPEANVLTF.

This clone was counted between two and nine times. The chain is built from TRBV29-1 and TRBJ2-7, with D possibly TRBD2 on 5 matching bases. Germline V CDR1 and CDR2: SQVTM, ANQGSEA. V gave up 5 bases and J gave up 5 bases, with 13 bases separating them. This CDR3 contains 12 residues. CDR3 protein: CSVTRVGDEQYF. CDR3 sequence (DNA): TGCAGCGTTACCCGAGTGGGAGACGAGCAGTACTTC.

This clone was recorded a few times. This chain uses TRBV7-2 with TRBJ2-7, with 10 nucleotides matching TRBD2. The V gene end was trimmed by 5 bases and the J gene end by 0 bases; junction bases not matched to a gene: 4. Germline CDR1 SGHTA, CDR2 FQGNSA. The CDR3 is 15 amino acids. CDR3 nucleotides: TGTGCCAGCAGCATACTAGCGGGGACCTCCTACGAGCAGTACTTC. Protein: CASSILAGTSYEQYF.

The chain links TRBV7-3 to TRBJ1-6; 8 bases fit TRBD1. J gave up 7 bases and V 2 bases, and 4 bases lay outside the gene matches. The CDR3 totals 15 residues. CDR1 SGHTA and CDR2 FQGTGA come from the germline V gene. The DNA of the CDR3 is TGTGCCAGCAGCTTAGGCCGGGACAGGAATTCACCCCTCCACTTT. Residues: CASSLGRDRNSPLHF.

This clone was seen more than once but under ten times. This chain connects TRBV2 to TRBJ1-1; the D is unclear. Trimming cost V 5 bases and J 6 bases, with 13 bases left between them. The CDR3 covers 13 residues. Germline V gene sequence: CDR1 SNHLY, CDR2 FYNNEI. This chain's CDR3 is CASSSGPHAEAFF. The CDR3 coding sequence is TGTGCCAGCAGTTCCGGGCCCCACGCTGAAGCTTTCTTT.

This clone has a handful of counts. The V call is TRBV29-1, the J call TRBJ1-1, with TRBD1 matching 7 bases. Germline V CDR1 and CDR2: SQVTM, ANQGSEA. V shed 7 bases and J 5 bases; nucleotides not matched to a gene: 10. The CDR3 runs to 13 residues. In DNA form, the CDR3 reads TGCAGCGCCGGGACAGCCAGGGAGACTGAAGCTTTCTTT. This encodes CSAGTARETEAFF.

This chain uses TRBV7-2 with TRBJ2-1; the D call may be TRBD1 or TRBD2 (7 bases each). The CDR3 sequence is 13 residues long. Germline CDR1 reads SGHTA; CDR2 reads FQGNSA. The germline V and J ends were trimmed by 3 bases and 13 bases, with 16 bases remaining between them. CDR3 amino acids: CASSLSRGGTQFF. The DNA for the CDR3 is TGTGCCAGCAGCTTGTCCAGGGGGGGAACCCAGTTCTTC.

This clone was detected only a few times. The chain couples TRBV10-3 to TRBJ1-1; no clear D. The V gene's germline CDR1 is ENHRY and CDR2 SYGVKD. The V and J ends lost 6 bases and 4 bases respectively, with 12 bases between them. The length of the CDR3 is 13 residues. The CDR3 nucleotides are TGTGCCATCAGGGCGGGATTGGGCACTGAAGCTTTCTTT. Translated, it gives CAIRAGLGTEAFF.

The chain couples TRBV10-3 to TRBJ1-2; perhaps TRBD1 as D (5 bases). CDR1 and CDR2 (germline): ENHRY, SYGVKD. The CDR3 covers 16 residues. V was trimmed by 0 bases and J by 6 bases, leaving 17 bases between them. Written as DNA, the CDR3 is TGTGCCATCAGTGAGTCGAGCGGCAGGGTGGCGGATGGCTACACCTTC. This sequence encodes CAISESSGRVADGYTF.

As for this clone: A read error may account for a junction end that differs from germline. The identical CDR3 is also encoded by other nucleotide sequences in the sample. The rearrangement joins TRBV7-7 to TRBJ2-3; D possibly corresponds to TRBD1 (5 bases). The CDR3 totals 14 residues. Germline assignment: CDR1 SSHAT and CDR2 FNYEAQ (reference sequence). CDR3 residues: CASSLNGQGDTQYF. The CDR3 region has the DNA TGTGCTAGCAGCTTAAACGGGCAGGGAGATACGCAGTATTTT.

This clone was counted only a few times. V gene TRBV9 combines with J gene TRBJ2-4; D possibly corresponds to TRBD1 (6 bases). V lost 0 bases, J lost 8 bases, and 15 bases lay in between. The CDR3 is made up of 15 amino acids. Germline assignment: CDR1 SGDLS and CDR2 YYNGEE. The CDR3 loop is CASSVEAGVRDIQYF. CDR3 sequence (DNA): TGTGCCAGCAGCGTAGAGGCAGGGGTTCGAGACATTCAGTACTTC.

The chain is built from TRBV6-5 and TRBJ2-7; no firm D call. Trimming pared 5 bases from V and 2 bases from J, leaving 7 bases between. Germline V gene data show CDR1 as MNHEY and CDR2 as SVGAGI. The CDR3 totals 12 residues. In nucleotides, the CDR3 is TGTGCCAGCAGTGGCACGGCCTACGAGCAGTACTTC. Protein sequence: CASSGTAYEQYF.

The rearrangement joins TRBV7-2 to TRBJ2-7, with 7 bases aligning to TRBD1. The CDR3 contains 13 residues. Germline trimming cut 5 bases from V and 2 bases from J; bases unmatched to any gene: 3. Germline loops: CDR1 SGHTA, CDR2 FQGNSA. Here the CDR3 DNA reads TGTGCCAGCAGCCTTGACAGGGCCTACGAGCAGTACTTC. Protein sequence: CASSLDRAYEQYF.

The sample holds a few counts of this clone. The chain carries TRBV7-2 and TRBJ2-3, with D perhaps TRBD1 or TRBD2 (5 bases each). Per germline, CDR1 SGHTA and CDR2 FQGNSA. The CDR3 is 12 residues long. V lost 5 bases and J 4 bases, leaving 7 bases between the germline ends. CDR3 loop: CASSQGADTQYF. CDR3 in DNA: TGTGCCAGCAGCCAGGGAGCAGATACGCAGTATTTT.

This clone has only a few counts. The chain has TRBV7-3 and TRBJ2-3, with unresolved D. CDR3 length equals 12 residues. V dropped 3 bases and J dropped 3 bases, with 4 bases sitting between them. Germline values: CDR1 SGHTA, CDR2 FQGTGA. This CDR3 is CASSFGTDTQYF. The CDR3 coding sequence is TGTGCCAGCAGCTTCGGAACAGATACGCAGTATTTT.

The chain employs TRBV28 and TRBJ2-7; the D gene is possibly TRBD1 (6 bases). V lost 7 bases and J 3 bases, leaving 13 bases between the germline ends. The CDR3 is 13 residues long. The germline V gene encodes CDR1 MDHEN and CDR2 SYDVKM. The CDR3 DNA is TGTGCCAGCATGACAGGAGCCCGCTACGAGCAGTACTTC. Amino acid sequence: CASMTGARYEQYF.